Listed below are T cell receptor beta chains from one sample, sequenced in a study of shared clonotypes between healthy human individuals. Only in-frame clones appear in the TCRdb table, and some are missing; sequencing was by immunoSEQ multiplex PCR. This table has some 2.1 million clones, roughly 93% appearing once. Specimen: naive CD8+ T cells from PBMCs. The receptor set was obtained from a man aged 18 to 30 in good health. Some clones in this sample may be carry-over from other donors' samples. CDR3s include the opening cysteine and the closing phenylalanine or tryptophan. The D gene is left open where the match is weak. For some rows the clone size is stated as once, few or many, or as a class when expanded; others skip it.

clone size,V gene,D gene,J gene,CDR3 DNA,CDR3 protein
NA,TRBV28,TRBD1,TRBJ1-5,TGTGCCAGCAGTTCCAGGACAGGGCCTAGATATAGCAATCAGCCCCAGCATTTT,CASSSRTGPRYSNQPQHF
NA,TRBV28,NA,TRBJ1-2,TGTGCCAGCAGTTTTCGGGGGGTAGGGGCCTATGGCTACACCTTC,CASSFRGVGAYGYTF
NA,TRBV4-2,NA,TRBJ2-3,TGTGCCAGCAGCCAAGATTTCGGACGCATAGATACGCAGTATTTT,CASSQDFGRIDTQYF
NA,TRBV6-5,NA,TRBJ2-2,TGTGCCAGCAGTTACGACTTCCCAGGGGAGCTGTTTTTT,CASSYDFPGELFF
NA,TRBV7-9,TRBD1,TRBJ2-5,TGTGCCAGCAGCTTTATAGGGGGACAGCCAAAAGAGACCCAGTACTTC,CASSFIGGQPKETQYF
NA,TRBV6-5,NA,TRBJ2-1,TGTGCCAGCAGTTTACCGGGCATCCATGAGCAGTTCTTC,CASSLPGIHEQFF
NA,TRBV16,NA,TRBJ2-7,TGTGCCAGCAGTGAGTCGGGGCCTACCTACGAGCAGTACTTC,CASSESGPTYEQYF
once,TRBV10-3,NA,TRBJ2-7,TGTGCATCTAAGGGCTTCCTTGGGGAGCAGTACTTC,CASKGFLGEQYF
once,TRBV29-1,NA,TRBJ2-2,TGCAGCGCAGTACAAAGGAGGTACACCGGGGAGCTGTTTTTT,CSAVQRRYTGELFF
NA,TRBV27,NA,TRBJ2-1,TGTGCCAGCACAGAAAGGGCCCCTTCCTACAATGAGCAGTTCTTC,CASTERAPSYNEQFF
NA,TRBV19,TRBD1,TRBJ2-7,TGTGCCAGTAGTGATGACAGGGCTCCATACGAGCAGTACTTC,CASSDDRAPYEQYF
NA,TRBV28,TRBD2,TRBJ2-5,TGTGCCAGCAGTCCTCGGGGGGGGGACACCCAGTACTTC,CASSPRGGDTQYF
NA,TRBV2,TRBD2,TRBJ2-3,TGTGCCAGCAGTGACCAGCGGGGGAGCACAGATACGCAGTATTTT,CASSDQRGSTDTQYF
NA,TRBV6-6,NA,TRBJ1-1,TGTGCCAGCAGTTACGACCAAACTGAAGCTTTCTTT,CASSYDQTEAFF
NA,TRBV7-9,NA,TRBJ1-3,TGTGCCAGCAGCTTAGATGGAAACACCATATATTTT,CASSLDGNTIYF
NA,TRBV7-3,TRBD2,TRBJ2-1,TGTGCCAGCAGCTTACTGGGCGGGAGGCTGAATGAGCAGTTCTTC,CASSLLGGRLNEQFF
NA,TRBV9,NA,TRBJ1-5,TGTGCCAGCAGCGTCGGTGGCGGGAATCAGCCCCAGCATTTT,CASSVGGGNQPQHF
NA,TRBV4-2,NA,TRBJ1-1,TGTGCCAGCAGCCAAGATTCCCCGGCAGGGGAGAACACTGAAGCTTTCTTT,CASSQDSPAGENTEAFF
NA,TRBV4-1,NA,TRBJ2-2,TGCGCCAGCAGCCAAGACATCCGGACAGCGCCTACTCCCGGGGAGCTGTTTTTT,CASSQDIRTAPTPGELFF
NA,TRBV27,TRBD2,TRBJ2-1,TGTGCCAGCAGTTTACTAACCGGGCCTAGCGGGCCAAACAATGAGCAGTTCTTC,CASSLLTGPSGPNNEQFF
NA,TRBV27,NA,TRBJ2-5,TGTGCCAGCAGTTACCTGGGGCGCCCCAAGCCAGAGACCCAGTACTTC,CASSYLGRPKPETQYF
few,TRBV28,NA,TRBJ1-1,TGTGCCAGCAGCACGAACACTGAAGCTTTCTTT,CASSTNTEAFF
NA,TRBV28,NA,TRBJ2-1,TGTGCCAGCAGTCACAGGGGTAGCGGATACAATGAGCAGTTCTTC,CASSHRGSGYNEQFF
NA,TRBV5-1,TRBD1,TRBJ2-7,TGCGCCAGCAGCTCGACAGGGAAGGGCTACGAGCAGTACTTC,CASSSTGKGYEQYF
NA,TRBV9,NA,TRBJ2-3,TGTGCCAGCAGCGTAGCTCAGGGGACGGGCACAGATACGCAGTATTTT,CASSVAQGTGTDTQYF
NA,TRBV5-6,TRBD1,TRBJ2-3,TGTGCCAGCAGCTTTACAGGGGATGACACAGATACGCAGTATTTT,CASSFTGDDTDTQYF
NA,TRBV27,NA,TRBJ2-6,TGTGCCAGCAGTTTGGCCCCCGTATCGACCTCTGGGGCCAACGTCCTGACTTTC,CASSLAPVSTSGANVLTF
NA,TRBV29-1,TRBD2,TRBJ2-3,TGCAGCGTTGAAGATCTTCGAGCGGGAGAAGGCACAGATACGCAGTATTTT,CSVEDLRAGEGTDTQYF
NA,TRBV6-1,NA,TRBJ1-5,TGTGCCAGCAGTGAATTCTTAGGGCCCAATCAGCCCCAGCATTTT,CASSEFLGPNQPQHF
NA,TRBV7-8,NA,TRBJ2-7,TGTGCCAGCAGCTTGGCTGGCACCTACGAGCAGTACTTC,CASSLAGTYEQYF
NA,TRBV5-1,NA,TRBJ2-2,TGCGCCAGCAGCTCGGGACAGAACACCGGGGAGCTGTTTTTT,CASSSGQNTGELFF
NA,TRBV30,NA,TRBJ1-1,TGTGCCTGCGGAACGACGGACGAAGCTTTCTTT,CACGTTDEAFF
NA,TRBV5-4,NA,TRBJ2-5,TGTGCCAGCAGCCTAATGGGGGGATCAGAGACCCAGTACTTC,CASSLMGGSETQYF
once,TRBV9,NA,TRBJ2-7,TGTGCCAGCAGCACCCACCTGGGGGGCGGGGACGAGCAGTACTTC,CASSTHLGGGDEQYF
NA,TRBV27,NA,TRBJ2-3,TGTGCCAGCAGTTTAGCGCGCACAGATACGCAGTATTTT,CASSLARTDTQYF
NA,TRBV29-1,TRBD1,TRBJ2-7,TGCAGCGTTGAAGAGGGACAGCGCCCCTACGAGCAGTACTTC,CSVEEGQRPYEQYF
NA,TRBV11-2,NA,TRBJ1-5,TGTGCCAGCAGCCCGACAGTCAATCAGCCCCAGCATTTT,CASSPTVNQPQHF
NA,TRBV13,NA,TRBJ2-7,TGTGCCAGCAGCTTCGGAGGGGAAGAAGCCTACGAGCAGTACTTC,CASSFGGEEAYEQYF
once,TRBV6-1,TRBD1,TRBJ2-7,TGTGCCAGCCGGGACAGGAACTCCTACGAGCAGTACTTC,CASRDRNSYEQYF
once,TRBV19,TRBD2,TRBJ2-3,TGTGCCAGTAGTATCTTCCCTCGAGGCGGGAGGGCCGTTGATACGCAGTATTTT,CASSIFPRGGRAVDTQYF
once,TRBV4-1,TRBD1,TRBJ2-7,TGCGCCAGCAGCCAAGATAAAGGGACAGGGCACGAGCAGTACTTC,CASSQDKGTGHEQYF
NA,TRBV18,NA,TRBJ2-5,TGTGCCAGCTCACTTGGCAGGCAAGAGACCCAGTACTTC,CASSLGRQETQYF
NA,TRBV6-5,NA,TRBJ2-5,TGTGCCAGCAGTTCTGTGACCCCGGCGGAGACCCAGTACTTC,CASSSVTPAETQYF
NA,TRBV27,NA,TRBJ2-6,TGTGCCAGCAGTCCCCATTTGGGGTCTGGGGCCAACGTCCTGACTTTC,CASSPHLGSGANVLTF
NA,TRBV6-1,NA,TRBJ2-7,TGTGCCAGCAGTGAATTTCTACTCAGTACGAGCTCCTACGAGCAGTACTTC,CASSEFLLSTSSYEQYF
once,TRBV5-5,NA,TRBJ2-7,TGTGCCAGCAGCTTGTCGAGGGTCAGGGGCTACGAGCAGTACTTC,CASSLSRVRGYEQYF
NA,TRBV14,TRBD2,TRBJ2-7,TGTGCCAGCAGCCTCAATACCGGGACTAGGTTCTACGAGCAGTACTTC,CASSLNTGTRFYEQYF
NA,TRBV27,TRBD2,TRBJ2-7,TGTGCCAGCAGTTTTACAGTTCGGGGGGGTGCCTACGAGCAGTACTTC,CASSFTVRGGAYEQYF
NA,TRBV9,NA,TRBJ2-7,TGTGCCAGCAGCCCGAGCCCGTTGCCCTCCTACGAGCAGTACTTC,CASSPSPLPSYEQYF
NA,TRBV27,NA,TRBJ2-5,TGTGCCAGCACCTCGTCGAGGGGGGCCCAGTACTTC,CASTSSRGAQYF
NA,TRBV19,NA,TRBJ2-7,TGTGCCAGTGGCCCAGGGAGCACCTACGAGCAGTACTTC,CASGPGSTYEQYF
NA,TRBV4-1,NA,TRBJ1-1,TGCGCCAGCAGCCCCCCGAATGGTAGGGAAGCTTTCTTT,CASSPPNGREAFF